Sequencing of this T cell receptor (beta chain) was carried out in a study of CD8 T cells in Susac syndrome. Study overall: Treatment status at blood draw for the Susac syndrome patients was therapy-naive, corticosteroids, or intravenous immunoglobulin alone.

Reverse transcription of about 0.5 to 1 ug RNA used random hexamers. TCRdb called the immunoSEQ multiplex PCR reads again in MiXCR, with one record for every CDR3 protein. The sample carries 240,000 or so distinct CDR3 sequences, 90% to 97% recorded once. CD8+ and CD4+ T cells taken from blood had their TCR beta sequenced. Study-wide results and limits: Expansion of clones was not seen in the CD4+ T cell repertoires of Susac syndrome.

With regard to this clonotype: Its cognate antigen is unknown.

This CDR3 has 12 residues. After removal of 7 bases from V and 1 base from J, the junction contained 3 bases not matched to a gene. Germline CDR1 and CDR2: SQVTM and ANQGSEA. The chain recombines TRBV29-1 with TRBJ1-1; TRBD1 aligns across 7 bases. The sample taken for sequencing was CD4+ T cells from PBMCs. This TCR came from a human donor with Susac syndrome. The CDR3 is CSADRQNTEAFF. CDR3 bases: TGCAGCGCGGACAGGCAGAACACTGAAGCTTTCTTT.